The T cell receptor (beta chain) described here comes from a study of OX40 agonist ivuxolimab in advanced cancers. The overall study: The diagnoses of dose-escalation patients were hepatocellular carcinoma, melanoma, renal cell or head and neck cancer.

Libraries were prepared by immunoSEQ multiplex PCR; TCRdb keeps only in-frame clonotypes and omits some of them. The sample carries some 44,000 clones, 80% recorded once. V lost 5 bases to trimming and J lost 3 bases, with 17 bases between them. The CDR3 runs to 15 residues. Germline assignment: CDR1 SGHAT and CDR2 FQNNGV. The origin of this receptor is an adult with an advanced solid tumor such as melanoma, head and neck, liver or kidney cancer. Specimen: CD4+ or CD8+ T cells sorted from blood, collected in a trial of the OX40 agonist ivuxolimab. This chain uses TRBV11-2 with TRBJ2-7; D remains ambiguous. As DNA, the CDR3 is TGTGCCAGCAGCCCCGGGTCAACACTCCTCTACGAGCAGTACTTC. Protein product: CASSPGSTLLYEQYF.